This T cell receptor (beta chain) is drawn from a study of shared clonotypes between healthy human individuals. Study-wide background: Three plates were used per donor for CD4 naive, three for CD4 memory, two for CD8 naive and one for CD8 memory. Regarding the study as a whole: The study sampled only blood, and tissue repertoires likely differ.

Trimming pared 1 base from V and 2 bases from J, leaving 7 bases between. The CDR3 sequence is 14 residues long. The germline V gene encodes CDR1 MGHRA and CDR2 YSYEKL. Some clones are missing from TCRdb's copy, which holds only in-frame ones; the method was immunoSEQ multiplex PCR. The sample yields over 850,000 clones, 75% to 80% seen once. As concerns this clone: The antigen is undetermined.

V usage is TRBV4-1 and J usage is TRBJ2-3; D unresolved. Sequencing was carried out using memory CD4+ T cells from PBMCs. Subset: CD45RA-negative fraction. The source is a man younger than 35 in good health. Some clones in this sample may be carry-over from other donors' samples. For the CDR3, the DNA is TGCGCCAGCAGCCAAGCGGCAGTCACAGATACGCAGTATTTT. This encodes CASSQAAVTDTQYF.